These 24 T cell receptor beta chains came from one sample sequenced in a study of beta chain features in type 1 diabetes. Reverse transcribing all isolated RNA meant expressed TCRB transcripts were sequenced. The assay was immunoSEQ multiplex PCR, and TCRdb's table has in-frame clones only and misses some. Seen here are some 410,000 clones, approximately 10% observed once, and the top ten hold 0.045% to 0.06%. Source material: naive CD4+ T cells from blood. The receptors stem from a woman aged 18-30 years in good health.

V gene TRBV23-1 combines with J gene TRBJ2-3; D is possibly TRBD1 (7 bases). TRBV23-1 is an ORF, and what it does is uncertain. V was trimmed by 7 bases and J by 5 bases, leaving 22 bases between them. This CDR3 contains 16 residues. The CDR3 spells CASTVGGKGALDTQYF. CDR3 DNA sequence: TGCGCCAGCACGGTAGGAGGGAAGGGGGCCCTAGATACGCAGTATTTT.

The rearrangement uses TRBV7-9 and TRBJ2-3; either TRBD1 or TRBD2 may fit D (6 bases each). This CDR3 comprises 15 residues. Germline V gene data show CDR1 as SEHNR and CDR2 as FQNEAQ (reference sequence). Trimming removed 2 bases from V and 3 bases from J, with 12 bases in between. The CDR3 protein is CASSLTGAETDTQYF. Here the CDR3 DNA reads TGTGCCAGCAGCTTAACGGGGGCAGAGACAGATACGCAGTATTTT.

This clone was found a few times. This CDR3 reads CSAASGVPRYEQYF. CDR3 nucleotide sequence: TGCAGCGCTGCCTCAGGGGTCCCTCGCTACGAGCAGTACTTC. V usage is TRBV29-1 and J usage is TRBJ2-5, with a tentative D call TRBD1 (6 bases). With the DNA end fitting TRBJ2-7 better, the J assignment may be wrong. This CDR3 has 14 residues. Germline V CDR1 and CDR2: SQVTM, ANQGSEA.

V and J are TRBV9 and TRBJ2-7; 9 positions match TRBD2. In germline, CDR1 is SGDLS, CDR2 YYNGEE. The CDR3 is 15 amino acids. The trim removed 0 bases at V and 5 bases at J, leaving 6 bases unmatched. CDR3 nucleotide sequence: TGTGCCAGCAGCGTAGGACTAGCGGAGGCCCACGAGCAGTACTTC. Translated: CASSVGLAEAHEQYF. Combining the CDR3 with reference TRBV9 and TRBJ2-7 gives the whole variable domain DSGVTQTPKHLITATGQRVTLRCSPRSGDLSVYWYQQSLDQGLQFLIQYYNGEERAKGNILERFSAQQFPDLHSELNLSSLELGDSALYFCASSVGLAEAHEQYFGPGTRLTVT.

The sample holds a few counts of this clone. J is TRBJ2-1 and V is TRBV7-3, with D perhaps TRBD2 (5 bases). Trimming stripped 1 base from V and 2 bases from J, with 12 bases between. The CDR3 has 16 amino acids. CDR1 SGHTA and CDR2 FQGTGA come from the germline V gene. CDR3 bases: TGTGCCAGCAGCTTAAGCGGGTCCCAGACCTACAATGAGCAGTTCTTC. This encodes CASSLSGSQTYNEQFF.

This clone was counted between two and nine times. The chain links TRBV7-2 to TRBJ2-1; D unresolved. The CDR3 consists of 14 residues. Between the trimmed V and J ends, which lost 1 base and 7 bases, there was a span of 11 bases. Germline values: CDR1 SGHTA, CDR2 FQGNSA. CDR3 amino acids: CASSLEPTINEQFF. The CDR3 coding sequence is TGTGCCAGCAGCTTAGAGCCTACGATAAATGAGCAGTTCTTC.

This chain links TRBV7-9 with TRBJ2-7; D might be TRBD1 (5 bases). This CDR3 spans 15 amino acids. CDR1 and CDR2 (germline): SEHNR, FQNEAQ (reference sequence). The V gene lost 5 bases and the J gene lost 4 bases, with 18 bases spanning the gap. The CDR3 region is CASSPLGTGNYEQYF. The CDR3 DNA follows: TGTGCCAGCAGCCCTCTGGGAACAGGTAATTACGAGCAGTACTTC.

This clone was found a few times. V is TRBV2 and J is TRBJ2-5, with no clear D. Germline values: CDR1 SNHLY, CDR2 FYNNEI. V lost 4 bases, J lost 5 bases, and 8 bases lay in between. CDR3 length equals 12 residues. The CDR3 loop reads CASSVSMETQYF. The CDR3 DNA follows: TGTGCCAGCAGTGTCTCTATGGAGACCCAGTACTTC. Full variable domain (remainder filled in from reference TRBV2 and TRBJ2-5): EPEVTQTPSHQVTQMGQEVILRCVPISNHLYFYWYRQILGQKVEFLVSFYNNEISEKSEIFDDQFSVERPDGSNFTLKIRSTKLEDSAMYFCASSVSMETQYFGPGTRLLVL.

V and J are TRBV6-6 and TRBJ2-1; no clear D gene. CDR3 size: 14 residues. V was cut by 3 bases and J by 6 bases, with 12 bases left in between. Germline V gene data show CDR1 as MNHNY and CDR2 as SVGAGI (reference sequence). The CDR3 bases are TGTGCCAGCAGTTATCTGACTGGAACCAATGAGCAGTTCTTC. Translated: CASSYLTGTNEQFF.

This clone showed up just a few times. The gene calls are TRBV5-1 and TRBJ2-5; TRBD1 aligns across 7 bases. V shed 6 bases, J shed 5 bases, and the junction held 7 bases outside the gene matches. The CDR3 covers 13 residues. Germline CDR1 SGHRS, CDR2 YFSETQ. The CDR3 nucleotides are TGCGCCAGCATGTGGCAGGGGGAGGAGACCCAGTACTTC. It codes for CASMWQGEETQYF.

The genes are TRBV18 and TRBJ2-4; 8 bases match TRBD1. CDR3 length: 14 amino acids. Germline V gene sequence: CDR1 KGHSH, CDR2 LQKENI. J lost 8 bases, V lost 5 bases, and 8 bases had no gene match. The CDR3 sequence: CASSSRGRGYIQYF. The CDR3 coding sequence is TGTGCCAGCTCATCCAGGGGGCGAGGGTACATTCAGTACTTC. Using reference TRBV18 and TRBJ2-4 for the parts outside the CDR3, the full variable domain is NAGVMQNPRHLVRRRGQEARLRCSPMKGHSHVYWYRQLPEEGLKFMVYLQKENIIDESGMPKERFSAEFPKEGPSILRIQQVVRGDSAAYFCASSSRGRGYIQYFGAGTRLSVL.

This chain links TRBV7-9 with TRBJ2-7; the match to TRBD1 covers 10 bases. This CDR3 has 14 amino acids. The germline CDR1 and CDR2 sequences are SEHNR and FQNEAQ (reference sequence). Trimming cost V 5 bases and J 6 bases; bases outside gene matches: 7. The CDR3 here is CASSASGTGVEQYV. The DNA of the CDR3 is TGTGCCAGCAGCGCCTCCGGGACAGGGGTCGAGCAGTACGTC.

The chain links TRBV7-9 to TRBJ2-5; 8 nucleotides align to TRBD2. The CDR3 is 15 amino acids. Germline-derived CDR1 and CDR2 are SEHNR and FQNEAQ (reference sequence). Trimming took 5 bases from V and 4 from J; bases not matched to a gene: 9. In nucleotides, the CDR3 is TGTGCCAGCAGCAGAAGCGGGGGCCACCTAGAGACCCAGTACTTC. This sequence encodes CASSRSGGHLETQYF. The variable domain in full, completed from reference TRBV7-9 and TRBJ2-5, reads DTGVSQNPRHKITKRGQNVTFRCDPISEHNRLYWYRQTLGQGPEFLTYFQNEAQLEKSRLLSDRFSAERPKGSFSTLEIQRTEQGDSAMYLCASSRSGGHLETQYFGPGTRLLVL.

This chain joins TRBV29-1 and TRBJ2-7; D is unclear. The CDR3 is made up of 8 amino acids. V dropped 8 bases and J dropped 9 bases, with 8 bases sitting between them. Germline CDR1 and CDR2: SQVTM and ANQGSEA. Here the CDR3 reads CSTETQYV. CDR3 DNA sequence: TGCAGCACGGAGACGCAGTACGTC.

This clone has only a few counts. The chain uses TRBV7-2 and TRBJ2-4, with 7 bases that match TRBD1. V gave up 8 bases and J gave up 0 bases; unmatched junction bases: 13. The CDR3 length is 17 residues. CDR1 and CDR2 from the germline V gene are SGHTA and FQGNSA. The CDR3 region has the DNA TGTGCCAGCGGACCGTTTCAGGGGGTAGCAGCCAAAAACATTCAGTACTTC. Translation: CASGPFQGVAAKNIQYF.

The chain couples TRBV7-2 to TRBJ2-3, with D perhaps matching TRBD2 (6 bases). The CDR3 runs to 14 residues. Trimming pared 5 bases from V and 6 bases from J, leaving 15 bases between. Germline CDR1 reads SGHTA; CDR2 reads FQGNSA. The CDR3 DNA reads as TGTGCCAGCAGCCTAATAGCGGCCCCGGATACGCAGTATTTT. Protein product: CASSLIAAPDTQYF.

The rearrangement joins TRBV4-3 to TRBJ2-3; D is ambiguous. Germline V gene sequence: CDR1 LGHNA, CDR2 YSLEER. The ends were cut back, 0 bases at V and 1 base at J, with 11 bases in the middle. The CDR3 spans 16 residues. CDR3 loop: CASSQDGIIGTDTQYF. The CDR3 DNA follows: TGCGCCAGCAGCCAAGATGGAATTATTGGCACAGATACGCAGTATTTT.

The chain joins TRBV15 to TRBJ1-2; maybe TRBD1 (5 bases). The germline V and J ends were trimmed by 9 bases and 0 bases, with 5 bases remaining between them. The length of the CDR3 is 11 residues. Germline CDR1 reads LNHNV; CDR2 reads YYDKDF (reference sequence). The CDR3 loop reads CATGANYGYTF. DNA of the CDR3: TGTGCCACAGGGGCTAACTATGGCTACACCTTC. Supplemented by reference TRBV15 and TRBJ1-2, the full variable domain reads DAMVIQNPRYQVTQFGKPVTLSCSQTLNHNVMYWYQQKSSQAPKLLFHYYDKDFNNEADTPDNFQSRRPNTSFCFLDIRSPGLGDTAMYLCATGANYGYTFGSGTRLTVV.

The CDR3 region has the DNA TGTGCCAGCAGCTCAGACAGGGAATTAACTTATAAAAACATTCAGTACTTC. It translates to CASSSDRELTYKNIQYF. The chain is built from TRBV7-2 and TRBJ2-4; 7 nucleotides align to TRBD1. The CDR3 totals 17 residues. Per germline, CDR1 SGHTA and CDR2 FQGNSA. Trimming at V came to 4 bases and at J to 4 bases, leaving 13 bases not matched to a gene.

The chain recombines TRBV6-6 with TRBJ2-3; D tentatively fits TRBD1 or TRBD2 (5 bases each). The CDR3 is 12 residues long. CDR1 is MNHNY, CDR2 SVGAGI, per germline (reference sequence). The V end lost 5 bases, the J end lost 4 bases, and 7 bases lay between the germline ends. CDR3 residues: CASSPGPDTQYF. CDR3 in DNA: TGTGCCAGCAGTCCGGGGCCAGATACGCAGTATTTT.

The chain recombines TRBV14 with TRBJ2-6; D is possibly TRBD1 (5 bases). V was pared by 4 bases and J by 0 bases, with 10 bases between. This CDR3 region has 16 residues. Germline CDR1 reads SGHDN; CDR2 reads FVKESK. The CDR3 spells CASSPRQRSGANVLTF. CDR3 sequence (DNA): TGTGCCAGCAGCCCTCGACAGCGCTCTGGGGCCAACGTCCTGACTTTC.

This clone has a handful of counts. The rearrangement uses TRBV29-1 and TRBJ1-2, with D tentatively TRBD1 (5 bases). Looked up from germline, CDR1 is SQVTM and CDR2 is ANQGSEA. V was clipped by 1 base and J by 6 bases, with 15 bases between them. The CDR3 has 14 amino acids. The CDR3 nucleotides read TGCAGCGTTGAAGTATCTGGGGGGACGAATGGCTACACCTTC. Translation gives CSVEVSGGTNGYTF.

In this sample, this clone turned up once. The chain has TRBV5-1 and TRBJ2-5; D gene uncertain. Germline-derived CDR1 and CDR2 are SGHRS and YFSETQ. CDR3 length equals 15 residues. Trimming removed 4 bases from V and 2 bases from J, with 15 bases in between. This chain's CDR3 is CASSPGRNNQETQYF. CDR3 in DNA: TGCGCCAGCAGCCCGGGCCGAAACAATCAAGAGACCCAGTACTTC.

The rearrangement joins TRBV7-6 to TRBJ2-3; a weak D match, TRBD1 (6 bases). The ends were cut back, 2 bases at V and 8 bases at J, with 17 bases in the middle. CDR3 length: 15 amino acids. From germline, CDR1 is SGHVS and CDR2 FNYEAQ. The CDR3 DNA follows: TGTGCCAGCAGCTTACCGGGCAGGGGCACTGGTACGCAGTATTTT. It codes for CASSLPGRGTGTQYF.